This is a list of T cell receptor beta chains from one sample in a study of radiotherapy plus CTLA-4 blockade in lung cancer. The method was immunoSEQ multiplex PCR; TCRdb's version includes in-frame clones alone and lacks a portion of them. Counted here are 130,000 or so clones, about nine tenths occurring once; the ten biggest clones make up just under 7%. This sample comprised peripheral blood, obtained from a patient treated with radiotherapy plus ipilimumab. These receptors were collected from a human donor with non-small cell lung cancer that progressed on radiotherapy plus ipilimumab. The CDR3 runs from the conserved cysteine through the conserved F or W. D genes are given only for firm matches. Only part of the rows carry a size: once, few, many, or a class if the clone is expanded.

d_call: -
j_call: TRBJ1-2
v_call: TRBV7-2
clone_size: -
cdr3_nt: TGTGCCAGCAGCCCCGACAAGAACTATGGCTACACCTTC
cdr3_aa: CASSPDKNYGYTF

d_call: -
j_call: TRBJ2-1
v_call: TRBV28
clone_size: once
cdr3_nt: TGTGCCAGCAGTTTATTATTCACCTACAATGAGCAGTTCTTC
cdr3_aa: CASSLLFTYNEQFF

d_call: -
j_call: TRBJ2-2
v_call: TRBV2
clone_size: -
cdr3_nt: TGTGCCAGCAGGCCAAATACGAACACCGGGGAGCTGTTTTTT
cdr3_aa: CASRPNTNTGELFF

d_call: TRBD2
j_call: TRBJ2-7
v_call: TRBV6-1
clone_size: -
cdr3_nt: TGTGCCAGCAGTGAATTCCGTCTAGCTAGCGGGAGAAAGGAGCAGTACTTC
cdr3_aa: CASSEFRLASGRKEQYF

d_call: TRBD2
j_call: TRBJ2-7
v_call: TRBV25-1
clone_size: -
cdr3_nt: TGTGCCAGCAGTGAACCCGGAACTAGCGGGTCTTACGAGCAGTACTTC
cdr3_aa: CASSEPGTSGSYEQYF

d_call: -
j_call: TRBJ2-7
v_call: TRBV13
clone_size: -
cdr3_nt: TGTGCCAGCAGCTTAGGGCTTAAGGGCTACGAGCAGTACTTC
cdr3_aa: CASSLGLKGYEQYF

d_call: -
j_call: TRBJ1-4
v_call: TRBV11-3
clone_size: -
cdr3_nt: TGTGCCAGCAGCTCCAAAGAGGGGGCTAATGAAAAACTGTTTTTT
cdr3_aa: CASSSKEGANEKLFF

d_call: -
j_call: TRBJ2-1
v_call: TRBV25-1
clone_size: -
cdr3_nt: TGTGCCAGCACCTCACCCATGCGGCGGCTGGCCTACAATGAGCAGTTCTTC
cdr3_aa: CASTSPMRRLAYNEQFF

d_call: -
j_call: TRBJ2-3
v_call: TRBV5-1
clone_size: -
cdr3_nt: TGCGCCAGCAGCTTTGGGGGTGCAGATACGCAGTATTTT
cdr3_aa: CASSFGGADTQYF

d_call: -
j_call: TRBJ1-1
v_call: TRBV6-5
clone_size: once
cdr3_nt: TGTGCCAGCAGTTATACGACAGTGAACACTGAAGCTTTCTTT
cdr3_aa: CASSYTTVNTEAFF

d_call: -
j_call: TRBJ2-5
v_call: TRBV5-1
clone_size: -
cdr3_nt: TGCGCCAGCAGCTTGGATAGGGTAGGGGAGACCCAGTACTTC
cdr3_aa: CASSLDRVGETQYF

d_call: TRBD2
j_call: TRBJ2-3
v_call: TRBV6-1
clone_size: -
cdr3_nt: TGTGCCAGCAGTGTAGGCGGGAGGCACACAGATACGCAGTATTTT
cdr3_aa: CASSVGGRHTDTQYF

d_call: -
j_call: TRBJ1-4
v_call: TRBV11-3
clone_size: few
cdr3_nt: TGTGCCAGCAGCTTAGATTCGCATGAAAAACTGTTTTTT
cdr3_aa: CASSLDSHEKLFF

d_call: TRBD1
j_call: TRBJ1-5
v_call: TRBV5-1
clone_size: -
cdr3_nt: TGCGCCAGCAGCCGATGGCGAGGGGGCCAGCCCCAGCATTTT
cdr3_aa: CASSRWRGGQPQHF

d_call: -
j_call: TRBJ2-5
v_call: TRBV7-9
clone_size: -
cdr3_nt: TGTGCCAGCAGCACCTCCGATGGATTACAAGAGACCCAGTACTTC
cdr3_aa: CASSTSDGLQETQYF

d_call: -
j_call: TRBJ2-3
v_call: TRBV10-3
clone_size: few
cdr3_nt: TGTGCCATTGCAGCGACCCCGGAGGATACGCAGTATTTT
cdr3_aa: CAIAATPEDTQYF

d_call: -
j_call: TRBJ1-2
v_call: TRBV25-1
clone_size: -
cdr3_nt: TGTGCCAGCAATCAAGGGTATGGCTACACCTTC
cdr3_aa: CASNQGYGYTF

d_call: -
j_call: TRBJ2-1
v_call: TRBV7-2
clone_size: -
cdr3_nt: TGTGCCAGCAGCTTAGCCTCCTTCAATGAGCAGTTCTTC
cdr3_aa: CASSLASFNEQFF

d_call: -
j_call: TRBJ2-7
v_call: TRBV19
clone_size: few
cdr3_nt: TGTGCCAGTAGTTTTGGTTCGTCCTACGAGCAGTACTTC
cdr3_aa: CASSFGSSYEQYF

d_call: -
j_call: TRBJ2-7
v_call: TRBV18
clone_size: -
cdr3_nt: TGTGCCAGCTCACCCGGGGGACCTTCCTACGAGCAGTACTTC
cdr3_aa: CASSPGGPSYEQYF